Listed below are T cell receptor beta chains from one sample, sequenced in a study of T cells in Graves' hyperthyroidism and ophthalmopathy. TCRdb itself ran the multiplex PCR reads through MiXCR, one entry per CDR3 protein. This table has under 400,000 distinct CDR3 sequences, roughly 14% appearing once. Sequencing was carried out using blood. The receptors derive from a woman aged 18-30 years with Graves' hyperthyroidism that later progressed to Graves' ophthalmopathy. CDR3s include the opening cysteine and the closing phenylalanine or tryptophan. A D gene is named only where the DNA matches it firmly. A clone size is listed for some rows: how often the clone was seen (once, few, many), or a class if it is expanded.

clone_size,v_call,d_call,j_call,cdr3_nt,cdr3_aa
-,TRBV18,TRBD2,TRBJ2-1,TGTGCCAGCTCACAAGCGGGACGAGGGGAGCAGTTCTTC,CASSQAGRGEQFF
many,TRBV27,-,TRBJ2-7,TGTGCCAGCAGTGTAACAGGGCGCGAGCAGTACTTC,CASSVTGREQYF
many,TRBV15,-,TRBJ2-1,TGTGCCACCATTCGGGAGAACGGTGAGCAGTTCTTC,CATIRENGEQFF
few,TRBV25-1,TRBD2,TRBJ2-3,TGTGCCAGCAGTGAATGGATCGGGCTAGCGGGAGGCACAGATACGCAGTATTTT,CASSEWIGLAGGTDTQYF
many,TRBV3-1,-,TRBJ2-7,TGTGCCAGCAGCCACGCGGGGGAGCAGTACTTC,CASSHAGEQYF
many,TRBV28,TRBD2,TRBJ2-7,TGTGCCAGCAGTCCCTCTAGCGGGAGGTACGAGCAGTACTTC,CASSPSSGRYEQYF
once,TRBV11-3,TRBD2,TRBJ2-7,TGTGCCAGCAGGACTAGCGGGAGCCCCAGGTCCTACGAGCAGTACTTC,CASRTSGSPRSYEQYF
many,TRBV12-3/TRBV12-4,-,TRBJ1-1,TGTGCCACCGAAGGGGGTGCCGGAGATACTGAAGCTTTCTTT,CATEGGAGDTEAFF
many,TRBV6-6,-,TRBJ1-1,TGTGCCAGCAGTTACGACCTACTGAACACTGAAGCTTTCTTT,CASSYDLLNTEAFF
many,TRBV20-1,TRBD2,TRBJ2-7,TGCAGTGCTAGAGTGGCTAGCGGGAGGGGAGAGCAGTACTTC,CSARVASGRGEQYF
many,TRBV6-1,-,TRBJ1-1,TGTGCCAGCAGTGAAAAACCGAACACTGAAGCTTTCTTT,CASSEKPNTEAFF
many,TRBV20-1,TRBD1,TRBJ2-1,TGCAGTGCCTCAAGGGGGCAGGGGTCTTTCAATGAGCAGTTCTTC,CSASRGQGSFNEQFF
few,TRBV24-1,-,TRBJ2-5,TGTGCCACCAGCGGGTACGGGGAGACCCAGTACTTC,CATSGYGETQYF
-,TRBV6-4,-,TRBJ1-5,TGTGCCAGCAGTTCGAGACGGAACAATCAGCCCCAGCATTTT,CASSSRRNNQPQHF
-,TRBV28,-,TRBJ2-1,TGTGCCACTCGACAGTACAATGAGCAGTTCTTC,CATRQYNEQFF
-,TRBV28,-,TRBJ1-2,TGTGCCAGCAGCCAAGATTCGGTCAGTTATTCCTATGGCTACACCTTC,CASSQDSVSYSYGYTF
many,TRBV18,-,TRBJ2-7,TGTGCCAGCTCACCAGGAGGGACAGACCTCTACGAGCAGTACTTC,CASSPGGTDLYEQYF
many,TRBV6-1,TRBD1,TRBJ2-3,TGTGCCAGCAGTTCGACAGGGGGGGACACAGATACGCAGTATTTT,CASSSTGGDTDTQYF
-,TRBV7-2,TRBD2,TRBJ2-1,TGTGCCAGCAGCCTCCGGCCGATAGCACCCAGACTAGCGGGAGGGGCTGAGCAGTTCTTC,CASSLRPIAPRLAGGAEQFF
-,TRBV29-1,-,TRBJ2-7,TGCAGCGTTAAAGGGCGGCTGAGGTACGAGCAGTACTTC,CSVKGRLRYEQYF
many,TRBV5-1,TRBD2,TRBJ2-2,TGTGCCAGCAGCTTAGGACTAGCGGGAGTCCCCGGGGAGCTGTTTTTT,CASSLGLAGVPGELFF
-,TRBV7-9,TRBD1,TRBJ1-5,TGTGCCAGCAGCTTAGCGACAGGGGACAATCAGCCCCAGCATTTT,CASSLATGDNQPQHF
few,TRBV6-1,-,TRBJ1-4,TGTGCCAGCAGCTCGGGGCCGAGTAATGAAAAACTGTTTTTT,CASSSGPSNEKLFF
many,TRBV11-2,TRBD1,TRBJ1-2,TGTGCCAGCAGCTTAACCGGGACAGGGTACTATGGCTACACCTTC,CASSLTGTGYYGYTF
many,TRBV6-1,TRBD1,TRBJ1-5,TGTGCCAGCAGTTACAGCGACAGGGGGCGATTTAGCAATCAGCCCCAGCATTTT,CASSYSDRGRFSNQPQHF